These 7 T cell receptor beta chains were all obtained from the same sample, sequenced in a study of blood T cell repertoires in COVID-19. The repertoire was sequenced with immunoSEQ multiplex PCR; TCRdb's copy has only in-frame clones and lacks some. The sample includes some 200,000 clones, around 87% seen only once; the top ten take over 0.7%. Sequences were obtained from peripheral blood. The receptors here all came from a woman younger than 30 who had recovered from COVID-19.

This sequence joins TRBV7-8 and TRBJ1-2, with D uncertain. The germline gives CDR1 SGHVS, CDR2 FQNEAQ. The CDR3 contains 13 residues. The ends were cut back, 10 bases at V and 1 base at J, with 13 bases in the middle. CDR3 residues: CATGMAGNYGYTF. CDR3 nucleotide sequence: TGTGCCACGGGGATGGCGGGTAACTATGGCTACACCTTC.

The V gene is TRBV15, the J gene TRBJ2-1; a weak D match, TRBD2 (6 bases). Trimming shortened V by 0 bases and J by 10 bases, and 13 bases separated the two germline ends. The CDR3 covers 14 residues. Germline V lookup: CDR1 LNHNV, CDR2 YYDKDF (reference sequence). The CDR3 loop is CATSRDGPGGEQFF. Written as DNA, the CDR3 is TGTGCCACCAGCAGAGACGGGCCCGGAGGGGAGCAGTTCTTC.

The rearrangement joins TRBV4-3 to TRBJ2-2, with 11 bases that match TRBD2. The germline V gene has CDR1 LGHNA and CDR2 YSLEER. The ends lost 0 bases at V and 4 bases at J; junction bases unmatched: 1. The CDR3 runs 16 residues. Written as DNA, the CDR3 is TGCGCCAGCAGCCAAGATAGCGGGGGGGCCACCGGGGAGCTGTTTTTT. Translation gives CASSQDSGGATGELFF.

Here the CDR3 reads CASSVGWGRRPDTQYF. Here the CDR3 DNA reads TGTGCCAGCAGCGTAGGTTGGGGGCGCCGGCCAGATACGCAGTATTTT. The chain carries TRBV9 and TRBJ2-3; D perhaps matches TRBD1 (6 bases). CDR3 length: 16 residues. The V gene lost 0 bases and the J gene lost 4 bases, with 15 bases spanning the gap. CDR1 is SGDLS, CDR2 YYNGEE, per germline.

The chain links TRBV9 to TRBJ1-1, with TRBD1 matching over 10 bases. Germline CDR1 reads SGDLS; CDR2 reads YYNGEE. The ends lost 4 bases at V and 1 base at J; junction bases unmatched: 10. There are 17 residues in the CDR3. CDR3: CASSPARDRGKNTEAFF. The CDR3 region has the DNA TGTGCCAGCAGCCCCGCCAGGGACAGGGGAAAGAACACTGAAGCTTTCTTT.

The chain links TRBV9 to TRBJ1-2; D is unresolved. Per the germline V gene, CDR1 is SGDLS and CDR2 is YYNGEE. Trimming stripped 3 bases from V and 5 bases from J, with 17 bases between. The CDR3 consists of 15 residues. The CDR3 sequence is CASSEAGAGLYGYTF. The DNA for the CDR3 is TGTGCCAGCAGCGAAGCGGGAGCAGGTTTATATGGCTACACCTTC.

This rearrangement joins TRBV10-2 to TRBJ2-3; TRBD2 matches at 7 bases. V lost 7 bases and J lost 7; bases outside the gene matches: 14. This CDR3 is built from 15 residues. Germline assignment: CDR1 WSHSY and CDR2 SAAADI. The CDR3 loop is CASTRGGSGVNTQYF. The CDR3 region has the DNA TGCGCCAGCACGCGCGGGGGAAGCGGGGTTAATACGCAGTATTTT.